The 24 T cell receptor beta chains given below trace back to one sample, sequenced in a study of cytomegalovirus exposure and HLA in healthy donors. PCR employed 60 Vbeta and 13 Jbeta primers. The data were produced by immunoSEQ multiplex PCR, yet TCRdb's version contains in-frame clones alone and is incomplete. The sample shows about 160,000 clones, about four fifths of them seen only once. Material for sequencing was PBMCs. The source of these receptors is a boy aged 2 to 10 in good health and CMV-seronegative.

The V gene is TRBV30, the J gene TRBJ1-2; TRBD1 is a possible D gene (6 bases). Trimming took 7 bases from V and 4 from J, leaving 13 bases between them. Germline CDR1 is GTSNPN and CDR2 is SVGIG (reference sequence). The length of the CDR3 is 12 residues. The CDR3 sequence is CASLDRAYGYTF. The CDR3 nucleotides read TGTGCCTCTTTGGACAGAGCCTATGGCTACACCTTC.

The J gene is TRBJ2-1, the V gene TRBV4-1; D not certain. V dropped 0 bases and J dropped 0 bases, with 6 bases sitting between them. CDR3 length equals 15 residues. In germline, CDR1 is MGHRA, CDR2 YSYEKL. The CDR3 loop reads CASSQDSGSYNEQFF. CDR3 DNA: TGCGCCAGCAGCCAAGATTCGGGCTCCTACAATGAGCAGTTCTTC.

This clone has a handful of counts. The J gene is TRBJ2-7, the V gene TRBV6-5, with 8 bases aligning to TRBD2. This CDR3 spans 15 amino acids. With V trimmed by 6 bases and J by 4 bases, 11 bases remained unmatched. Germline CDR1 and CDR2: MNHEY and SVGAGI. This CDR3 reads CASRPVERESYEQYF. The CDR3 DNA is TGTGCCAGCAGGCCCGTCGAGCGGGAGAGTTACGAGCAGTACTTC.

The chain couples TRBV6-6 to TRBJ2-5; tentatively, D is TRBD1 (5 bases). This CDR3 has 13 residues. With 5 bases removed from V and 2 bases from J, the gap between germline ends came to 9 bases. Germline V gene data show CDR1 as MNHNY and CDR2 as SVGAGI (reference sequence). CDR3 region: CASSPQGQETQYF. CDR3 sequence (DNA): TGTGCCAGCAGTCCTCAGGGACAAGAGACCCAGTACTTC.

The chain couples TRBV6-1 to TRBJ2-7; TRBD1 matches at 7 bases. In germline, CDR1 is MNHNS, CDR2 SASEGT. The CDR3 length is 15 residues. J was trimmed by 4 bases and V by 1 base; bases with no gene match: 7. In DNA, the CDR3 is TGTGCCAGCAGTGAAGGAGGGGGCGCATTTTACGAGCAGTACTTC. This sequence encodes CASSEGGGAFYEQYF.

The chain uses TRBV28 and TRBJ1-3, with a weak D call TRBD1 (5 bases). Deletions cut 5 bases from V and 0 bases from J, with 14 bases between. CDR3 length equals 16 residues. Germline V gene data show CDR1 as MDHEN and CDR2 as SYDVKM. The CDR3 nucleotides read TGTGCCAGCAGTCCTGTCCAGGGCCTCTCTGGAAACACCATATATTTT. Translating it yields CASSPVQGLSGNTIYF.

The chain recombines TRBV7-9 with TRBJ2-7; D unresolved. Germline V lookup: CDR1 SEHNR, CDR2 FQNEAQ (reference sequence). V shed 5 bases and J shed 3 bases, with 5 bases lying between them. This CDR3 has 11 residues. As DNA, the CDR3 is TGTGCCAGCAGCGTCAGCTACGAGCAGTACTTC. It encodes CASSVSYEQYF. Full variable domain (remainder filled in from reference TRBV7-9 and TRBJ2-7): DTGVSQNPRHKITKRGQNVTFRCDPISEHNRLYWYRQTLGQGPEFLTYFQNEAQLEKSRLLSDRFSAERPKGSFSTLEIQRTEQGDSAMYLCASSVSYEQYFGPGTRLTVT.

The chain has TRBV30 and TRBJ2-5; 7 bases are shared with TRBD2. Looked up from germline, CDR1 is GTSNPN and CDR2 is SVGIG (reference sequence). The V and J ends lost 2 bases and 4 bases, in that order; junction bases with no gene match: 7. The CDR3 extends over 14 amino acids. The CDR3 region is CAWSKPSGIETQYF. DNA for the CDR3: TGTGCCTGGAGTAAGCCTAGCGGTATAGAGACCCAGTACTTC.

J is TRBJ1-2 and V is TRBV7-2, with TRBD1 matching 9 bases. With 3 bases clipped from V and 6 bases from J, the junction kept 5 bases outside the gene matches. CDR1 is SGHTA, CDR2 FQGNSA, per germline. The CDR3 extends over 14 amino acids. The CDR3 DNA reads TGTGCCAGCAGCTTGCCCGGACAGGGGAATGGCTACACCTTC. Protein sequence: CASSLPGQGNGYTF.

The chain employs TRBV7-9 and TRBJ2-7; D ambiguous. The V and J ends lost 7 bases and 4 bases respectively, with 14 bases between them. This CDR3 is 13 amino acids long. The germline V gene has CDR1 SEHNR and CDR2 FQNEAQ (reference sequence). DNA for the CDR3: TGTGCCAGCACCCCGACGGAGCCTTACGAGCAGTACTTC. As protein: CASTPTEPYEQYF.

V gene TRBV12-2 combines with J gene TRBJ2-5; the table gives TRBD2 as D, unverified against the DNA. TRBV12-2 has pseudogene status. CDR3 length: 16 residues. The CDR3 sequence is CASRSTREGSQETQYF. The DNA for the CDR3 is TGTGCAAGTCGCTCCACGCGAGAGGGCAGCCAAGAGACCCAGTACTTC.

The chain employs TRBV5-3 and TRBJ2-1, with a weak D call TRBD2 (5 bases). TRBV5-3 is assigned to the ORF class and has an uncertain function. This CDR3 spans 15 amino acids. The germline V and J ends were trimmed by 4 bases and 0 bases, with 11 bases remaining between them. This chain's CDR3 is CARSREPGSYNEQFF. CDR3 nucleotides: TGTGCCAGAAGCCGGGAACCCGGCTCCTACAATGAGCAGTTCTTC.

The V call is TRBV5-8, the J call TRBJ2-7, with 12 bases matching TRBD2. The CDR3 has 15 amino acids. CDR1 is SGHTS, CDR2 YDEGEE, per germline. Losses at the gene ends were 4 bases for V and 3 bases for J; bases not matched to a gene: 5. The chain's CDR3 is CASSNTGLAGYEQYF. The CDR3 DNA follows: TGTGCCAGCAGCAACACGGGACTAGCGGGCTACGAGCAGTACTTC.

The rearrangement uses TRBV30 and TRBJ2-3; D is uncertain. CDR3 length equals 12 residues. Germline lookup yields CDR1 GTSNPN and CDR2 SVGIG (reference sequence). Trimming pared 0 bases from V and 6 bases from J, leaving 7 bases between. CDR3 in amino acids: CAWSVVEDTQYF. As DNA, the CDR3 is TGTGCCTGGAGTGTAGTGGAGGATACGCAGTATTTT. Complete variable domain (other parts from reference TRBV30 and TRBJ2-3): SQTIHQWPATLVQPVGSPLSLECTVEGTSNPNLYWYRQAAGRGLQLLFYSVGIGQISSEVPQNLSASRPQDRQFILSSKKLLLSDSGFYLCAWSVVEDTQYFGPGTRLTVL.

This rearrangement joins TRBV6-5 to TRBJ2-1; D uncertain. Germline CDR1 MNHEY, CDR2 SVGAGI. CDR3 length: 16 amino acids. The V end was cut by 2 bases, the J end by 2 bases, with 13 bases between. The CDR3 here is CASSYRPQRTYNEQFF. In DNA, the CDR3 is TGTGCCAGCAGTTACCGTCCCCAGCGAACCTACAATGAGCAGTTCTTC.

The rearrangement joins TRBV6-1 to TRBJ2-1; 10 bases agree with TRBD2. V lost 5 bases, J lost 2 bases, and 3 bases stayed unmatched. The CDR3 runs 15 residues. The germline V gene encodes CDR1 MNHNS and CDR2 SASEGT. In nucleotides, the CDR3 is TGTGCCAGCAGTAGACTAGCGGGTGCCTACAATGAGCAGTTCTTC. It codes for CASSRLAGAYNEQFF.

CDR3 sequence (DNA): TGTGCCAGCAGTTCGGGGGGCGGGGATACGCAGTATTTT. Translated: CASSSGGGDTQYF. V usage is TRBV5-4 and J usage is TRBJ2-3; a weak D match, TRBD2 (7 bases). V was trimmed by 5 bases and J by 6 bases, leaving 13 bases between them. The CDR3 contains 13 residues. From germline, CDR1 is SGHNT and CDR2 YYREEE (reference sequence).

The chain joins TRBV21-1 to TRBJ2-4; the table's D call of TRBD2 was not tested on the DNA. TRBV21-1 counts as a pseudogene. The CDR3 has 19 residues. The CDR3 coding sequence is TGTGCCAGCAGCGAAGAGGGGACTAGCGGACTACTAGCCAAAAACATTCAGTACTTC. Protein: CASSEEGTSGLLAKNIQYF.

This chain links TRBV6-1 with TRBJ2-7; 9 bases line up with TRBD1. This CDR3 spans 15 amino acids. Germline CDR1 reads MNHNS; CDR2 reads SASEGT. J gave up 4 bases and V 2 bases, and 6 bases lay outside the gene matches. CDR3: CASSEMGQGGYEQYF. The CDR3 DNA sequence: TGTGCCAGCAGTGAAATGGGACAGGGTGGATACGAGCAGTACTTC.

This chain connects TRBV5-1 to TRBJ1-5; a possible D gene is TRBD1 (6 bases). The CDR3 loop spans 15 amino acids. Between the trimmed V and J ends, which lost 1 base and 8 bases, there was a span of 16 bases. Germline V gene lookup returns CDR1 SGHRS and CDR2 YFSETQ. Here the CDR3 reads CASSLSGGQVEPQHF. The CDR3 DNA reads as TGCGCCAGCAGCTTGTCCGGGGGGCAGGTAGAGCCCCAGCATTTT.

V and J are TRBV19 and TRBJ1-4; TRBD1 matches at 7 bases. Looked up from germline, CDR1 is LNHDA and CDR2 is SQIVND (reference sequence). The junction had 12 bases not matched to a gene; V was cut back by 3 bases and J by 8 bases. This CDR3 spans 16 amino acids. The CDR3 DNA is TGTGCCAGTAGTATTGCAGGGGGGTCCCTAGGCGAAAAACTGTTTTTT. Amino acids: CASSIAGGSLGEKLFF.

The chain joins TRBV4-2 to TRBJ1-2; 11 bases align to TRBD1. The length of the CDR3 is 14 residues. With 3 bases clipped from V and 7 bases from J, the junction kept 4 bases outside the gene matches. Germline loops: CDR1 LGHNA, CDR2 YNFKEQ. CDR3 DNA: TGTGCCAGCAGCCAGCCCGGGACAGGGGGTGGCTACACCTTC. Its translation is CASSQPGTGGGYTF.

The chain links TRBV20-1 to TRBJ1-4, with D tentatively TRBD1 (6 bases). Germline values: CDR1 DFQATT, CDR2 SNEGSKA (reference sequence). This CDR3 comprises 11 residues. CDR3 in DNA: TGCGCGGGGGCTCTAGATGAAAAACTGTTTTTT. It is translated as CAGALDEKLFF.

With regard to this clone: Other DNA sequences in this sample translate to the same CDR3. The V gene is TRBV28, the J gene TRBJ2-2; 8 bases agree with TRBD1. The CDR3 totals 15 residues. V gave up 2 bases and J gave up 6 bases; unmatched junction bases: 5. Germline V CDR1 and CDR2: MDHEN, SYDVKM. CDR3 amino acids: CASSLGPGGSGELFF. The CDR3 region has the DNA TGTGCCAGCAGTTTAGGGCCAGGGGGCTCCGGGGAGCTGTTTTTT. The full variable domain, with the rest looked up from reference TRBV28 and TRBJ2-2, is DVKVTQSSRYLVKRTGEKVFLECVQDMDHENMFWYRQDPGLGLRLIYFSYDVKMKEKGDIPEGYSVSREKKERFSLILESASTNQTSMYLCASSLGPGGSGELFFGEGSRLTVL.